The entry below describes one T cell receptor (beta chain). TCRdb reprocessed the RT-PCR reads via MiXCR and lists one record per CDR3 protein. The data show about 700,000 distinct CDR3 sequences, approximately 15% seen once. The source material was memory CD4+ T cells from blood. This clonotype originated in a female donor in good health, serving as a healthy control.

This CDR3 reads CSASRASGNNEQFF. Written as DNA, the CDR3 is TGCAGTGCTAGTAGGGCTAGCGGCAACAATGAGCAGTTCTTC. The rearrangement uses TRBV20-1 and TRBJ2-1; TRBD2 agrees at 7 bases. The ends lost 3 bases at V and 5 bases at J; junction bases unmatched: 7. This CDR3 is built from 14 residues. CDR1 and CDR2 from the germline V gene are DFQATT and SNEGSKA (reference sequence).